The 7 T cell receptor beta chains below all came from one sample that was sequenced in a study of blood T cell repertoires in COVID-19. The protocol was immunoSEQ multiplex PCR, while the TCRdb copy is restricted to in-frame clones and leaves out a portion. The sample contains 35,000 to 50,000 clones, roughly 68% of which appear only once. Material for sequencing was peripheral blood. The receptors shown here come from a man aged 80 or over with acute or convalescent COVID-19.

This sequence joins TRBV7-9 and TRBJ2-1, with TRBD2 as a possible D gene (6 bases). Germline CDR1 and CDR2: SEHNR and FQNEAQ (reference sequence). Trimming stripped 3 bases from V and 0 bases from J, with 9 bases between. There are 15 residues in the CDR3. Here the CDR3 reads CASSLRDPSYNEQFF. CDR3 bases: TGTGCCAGCAGCTTGCGGGACCCCTCCTACAATGAGCAGTTCTTC.

The table lists this clone with a few counts. The chain combines TRBV28 with TRBJ1-6; a possible D gene is TRBD1 (5 bases). CDR1 is MDHEN, CDR2 SYDVKM, per germline. Trimming took off 2 bases at V and 10 bases at J, with 15 bases between the two ends. The CDR3 is 15 amino acids. CDR3 sequence (DNA): TGTGCCAGCAGTTTAAAACAGCTCAGGGCGTCACCCCTCCACTTT. Encoded protein: CASSLKQLRASPLHF.

The chain carries TRBV3-1 (or the pseudogene TRBV3-2) and TRBJ2-1; 13 bases are shared with TRBD2. This CDR3 contains 16 residues. Germline values: CDR1 LGHDT, CDR2 YNNKEL (reference sequence). The ends lost 4 bases at V and 3 bases at J; junction bases unmatched: 3. CDR3: CASSRGLAGSYNEQFF. CDR3 nucleotides: TGTGCCAGCAGCCGGGGACTAGCGGGAAGCTACAATGAGCAGTTCTTC.

This sequence joins TRBV6-6 and TRBJ1-4; D unclear. Looked up from germline, CDR1 is MNHNY and CDR2 is SVGAGI (reference sequence). This CDR3 spans 14 amino acids. The V end lost 5 bases, the J end lost 4 bases, and 11 bases lay between the germline ends. The CDR3 loop reads CASSIGGNNEKLFF. The CDR3 DNA follows: TGTGCCAGCAGTATAGGCGGCAATAATGAAAAACTGTTTTTT.

This clone was detected only once. V is TRBV20-1 and J is TRBJ2-7; tentative D call: TRBD1 (5 bases). Trimming pared 5 bases from V and 5 bases from J, leaving 10 bases between. Germline values: CDR1 DFQATT, CDR2 SNEGSKA (reference sequence). The CDR3 length is 11 residues. CDR3 nucleotides: TGCAGTGCTGCAGGGCAGCACGAGCAGTACTTC. It codes for CSAAGQHEQYF.

The J gene is TRBJ1-5, the V gene TRBV11-2; TRBD1 is a possible D gene (5 bases). The V gene's germline CDR1 is SGHAT and CDR2 FQNNGV. Deletions cut 2 bases from V and 4 bases from J, with 9 bases between. The CDR3 contains 14 residues. CDR3 region: CASSLTGGNQPQHF. CDR3 nucleotides: TGTGCCAGCAGCTTAACTGGGGGGAATCAGCCCCAGCATTTT.

The V and J genes are TRBV12-3 or TRBV12-4 and TRBJ2-5; D not certain. This CDR3 has 11 amino acids. The V and J ends lost 3 bases and 5 bases respectively, with 4 bases between them. The CDR3 is CASSFYETQYF. DNA of the CDR3: TGTGCCAGCAGTTTTTATGAGACCCAGTACTTC.